This T cell receptor beta chain was observed in a study of shared clonotypes between healthy human individuals. Overall study results and limits: Represented diversity, genetic and exposure-history alike, was limited by few donors.

Unsorted PBMC DNA was run through sequencing on ten immunoSEQ deep assay plates. As handled by the study authors: ImmunoSEQ yielded junction-only sequences lacking quality scores, so filtering differed. Using immunoSEQ multiplex PCR, the repertoire was profiled, and TCRdb retains in-frame clones only, with some absent. That table furnishes V, J and clone size, whereas the DNA furnished D and trimming. Of about half a million clones listed, about 78% are singletons. The CDR3 is made up of 15 amino acids. Trimming removed 6 bases at V and 2 bases at J, with 13 bases between. The V gene's germline CDR1 is SGHNT and CDR2 YENEEA. In regard to this clone: Antigen: not known.

The specimen was PBMCs. The origin of this receptor is a woman aged 40 to 50 in good health. Some clones in this sample may be carry-over from other donors' samples. The chain combines TRBV11-3 with TRBJ2-2, with D possibly matching TRBD1 (6 bases). CDR3 protein: CASSPGQHNTGELFF. CDR3 in DNA: TGTGCCAGCAGTCCCGGACAGCATAACACCGGGGAGCTGTTTTTT.